This T cell receptor (beta chain) came from a study of blood T cell repertoires in COVID-19. Individuals drawn from 24 US areas were roughly 18 to 95 years old. Clinical histories supplied by participants themselves formed the basis of cohort assignment. Per the study methods: Nucleated cell number was recorded as an estimate derived from reference gene primer amplification. Using immunoSEQ multiplex PCR, the repertoire was profiled, and TCRdb retains in-frame clones only, with some absent. V, J and clone size were drawn from that table, and D and trimming were deduced from the DNA. The table lists 250,000 to 300,000 clones, 84% of them singletons. The germline V gene has CDR1 SGHNT and CDR2 YYREEE (reference sequence). The V gene end was trimmed by 3 bases and the J gene end by 1 base; junction bases not matched to a gene: 3. The CDR3 contains 15 residues.

Sequenced material: PBMCs or T cells enriched from blood (not recorded which). The receptor's source is a man aged 30 to 45 with acute COVID-19. The V gene is TRBV5-4, the J gene TRBJ2-3, with 9 positions matching TRBD2. CDR3 protein: CASSSKRGGTDTQYF. The CDR3 nucleotides are TGTGCCAGCAGCTCCAAGCGGGGGGGCACAGATACGCAGTATTTT.